These 26 T cell receptor beta chains originate from one sample sequenced in a study of cytotoxic CD8 clonotypes in ibrutinib-treated CLL. Clones were sequenced by immunoSEQ multiplex PCR, and TCRdb holds only the in-frame ones, with some missing. The sample includes hundreds of thousands of clones, roughly 74% seen only once; the top ten take about 16%. Sequenced material: PBMCs, taken after 24 months of ibrutinib treatment. These receptors were taken from a human donor with chronic lymphocytic leukemia.

This clone was observed a single time. The chain links TRBV2 to TRBJ2-7; tentatively, D is TRBD2 (6 bases). CDR1 is SNHLY, CDR2 FYNNEI, per germline. The ends were cut back, 6 bases at V and 0 bases at J, with 18 bases in the middle. The CDR3 is made up of 16 amino acids. CDR3 DNA: TGTGCCAGCAGCGCCCCCGAGGGAGGAAACTCCTACGAGCAGTACTTC. It encodes CASSAPEGGNSYEQYF.

The rearrangement joins TRBV28 to TRBJ2-3; perhaps TRBD2 as D (6 bases). Germline V CDR1 and CDR2: MDHEN, SYDVKM. Trimming took off 6 bases at V and 11 bases at J, with 30 bases between the two ends. The CDR3 runs 17 residues. The CDR3 spells CASRGKTGTQRRRGQYF. The CDR3 coding sequence is TGTGCCAGCAGGGGAAAGACCGGGACTCAGAGACGTCGTGGGCAGTATTTT.

This clone has just a few counts. The chain employs TRBV6-6 and TRBJ2-1, with D possibly being TRBD2 (6 bases). Trimming pared 7 bases from V and 4 bases from J, leaving 11 bases between. Germline loops: CDR1 MNHNY, CDR2 SVGAGI (reference sequence). This CDR3 contains 13 residues. CDR3 nucleotides: TGTGCCAGCAAGGGAGGCCTTTACAATGAGCAGTTCTTC. This gives the protein CASKGGLYNEQFF.

This chain links TRBV4-1 with TRBJ2-7, with 7 bases fitting TRBD1. Losses at the gene ends were 0 bases for V and 5 bases for J; bases not matched to a gene: 4. Germline loops: CDR1 MGHRA, CDR2 YSYEKL. The length of the CDR3 is 14 residues. CDR3 nucleotide sequence: TGCGCCAGCAGCCAAGATCAGGGGGACAACGAGCAGTACTTC. It yields the protein CASSQDQGDNEQYF.

J is TRBJ2-2 and V is TRBV5-8; possibly TRBD2 for D (6 bases). The ends were cut back, 6 bases at V and 4 bases at J, with 19 bases in the middle. The CDR3 covers 16 residues. The germline gives CDR1 SGHTS, CDR2 YDEGEE. The CDR3 DNA follows: TGTGCCAGCACCATTGGCATGGGACTGAGCACCGGGGAGCTGTTTTTT. Its protein is CASTIGMGLSTGELFF.

As to this clone: Other nucleotide sequences from this sample produce the same CDR3. The chain carries TRBV28 and TRBJ2-7; D might be TRBD1 (6 bases). CDR1 and CDR2 from the germline V gene are MDHEN and SYDVKM. V dropped 6 bases and J dropped 3 bases, with 9 bases sitting between them. This CDR3 contains 12 residues. The CDR3 DNA sequence: TGTGCCAGCAGCGGACAGAACTACGAGCAGTACTTC. Residues: CASSGQNYEQYF.

The chain couples TRBV5-1 to TRBJ2-2; D might be TRBD1 (6 bases). The CDR3 runs 16 residues. Deletions cut 0 bases from V and 2 bases from J, with 11 bases between. Germline V gene data show CDR1 as SGHRS and CDR2 as YFSETQ. Here the CDR3 reads CASSLVSQGNTGELFF. CDR3 bases: TGCGCCAGCAGCTTGGTCTCACAGGGAAACACCGGGGAGCTGTTTTTT.

The chain couples TRBV19 to TRBJ1-5, with 9 bases that match TRBD1. V was pared by 1 base and J by 0 bases, with 4 bases of the junction left unmatched. CDR3 length: 17 residues. Germline CDR1 LNHDA, CDR2 SQIVND (reference sequence). This CDR3 reads CASSIGTGEYSNQPQHF. CDR3 nucleotides: TGTGCCAGTAGTATAGGGACAGGGGAGTATAGCAATCAGCCCCAGCATTTT.

This clone was seen more than once but under ten times. This chain uses TRBV4-3 with TRBJ1-2, with TRBD1 as a possible D gene (5 bases). Germline V CDR1 and CDR2: LGHNA, YSLEER. The V end lost 4 bases, the J end lost 3 bases, and 9 bases lay between the germline ends. CDR3 size: 13 residues. This CDR3 is CASSPGGDYGYTF. The CDR3 DNA sequence: TGCGCCAGCAGCCCCGGGGGAGACTATGGCTACACCTTC.

This clone was observed a few times. CDR3 residues: CASSPLGTLNTEAFF. CDR3 coding DNA: TGTGCCAGCAGTCCCCTCGGCACACTTAACACTGAAGCTTTCTTT. The rearrangement links TRBV28 to TRBJ1-1, with unresolved D. Per germline, CDR1 MDHEN and CDR2 SYDVKM. CDR3 size: 15 residues. V gave up 5 bases and J gave up 2 bases, with 15 bases separating them.

This chain uses TRBV19 with TRBJ2-7, with 8 bases lining up with TRBD2. The V and J ends lost 3 bases and 0 bases, in that order; junction bases with no gene match: 4. The CDR3 loop spans 15 amino acids. CDR1 and CDR2 from the germline V gene are LNHDA and SQIVND (reference sequence). CDR3 amino acids: CASSILSGSSYEQYF. CDR3 nucleotide sequence: TGTGCCAGTAGTATTCTAAGCGGGAGCTCCTACGAGCAGTACTTC. Looking up the rest from reference TRBV19 and TRBJ2-7 gives the full variable domain: DGGITQSPKYLFRKEGQNVTLSCEQNLNHDAMYWYRQDPGQGLRLIYYSQIVNDFQKGDIAEGYSVSREKKESFPLTVTSAQKNPTAFYLCASSILSGSSYEQYFGPGTRLTVT.

This clone came up once. The chain combines TRBV6-6 with TRBJ1-5; no clear D. This CDR3 is built from 14 residues. Trimming removed 6 bases at V and 0 bases at J, with 9 bases between. Germline CDR1 is MNHNY and CDR2 is SVGAGI (reference sequence). CDR3 protein: CASSRTVSNQPQHF. The CDR3 region has the DNA TGTGCCAGCAGCAGGACGGTTAGCAATCAGCCCCAGCATTTT.

The chain is built from TRBV2 and TRBJ2-7; D is perhaps TRBD1 (6 bases). Germline V lookup: CDR1 SNHLY, CDR2 FYNNEI. This CDR3 comprises 17 residues. The V and J ends lost 8 bases and 0 bases respectively, with 23 bases between them. The CDR3 loop reads CASCRILLGQPSYEQYF. DNA of the CDR3: TGTGCCAGCTGTCGAATCTTATTAGGACAGCCCTCCTACGAGCAGTACTTC.

V and J are TRBV7-2 and TRBJ2-4; maybe TRBD2 (6 bases). CDR3 length equals 13 residues. Germline V gives CDR1 SGHTA, CDR2 FQGNSA. Trimming cost V 6 bases and J 1 base, with 7 bases left between them. Here the CDR3 DNA reads TGTGCCAGCAGTCGGGAGGCCAAAAACATTCAGTACTTC. Protein sequence: CASSREAKNIQYF.

This chain uses TRBV7-8 with TRBJ1-5; D is unclear. The CDR3 contains 13 residues. V dropped 0 bases and J dropped 0 bases, with 0 bases sitting between them. The germline gives CDR1 SGHVS, CDR2 FQNEAQ. CDR3 DNA sequence: TGTGCCAGCAGCTTAGCTAGCAATCAGCCCCAGCATTTT. It encodes CASSLASNQPQHF.

Only a few counts were recorded for this clone. The V and J genes are TRBV9 and TRBJ1-2; 7 bases match TRBD1. V lost 3 bases to trimming and J lost 8 bases; unmatched junction nucleotides: 10. The CDR3 covers 14 residues. Germline lookup yields CDR1 SGDLS and CDR2 YYNGEE. CDR3 DNA sequence: TGTGCCAGCAGCGGAAACAACAGGGGTGGCGGCTACACCTTC. It specifies CASSGNNRGGGYTF.

The rearrangement joins TRBV7-8 to TRBJ2-2; no definite D call. This CDR3 has 14 residues. Per germline, CDR1 SGHVS and CDR2 FQNEAQ. The germline V and J ends were trimmed by 2 bases and 2 bases, with 6 bases remaining between them. The CDR3 protein is CASSLSPNTGELFF. CDR3 in DNA: TGTGCCAGCAGCTTATCGCCAAACACCGGGGAGCTGTTTTTT.

V gene TRBV27 combines with J gene TRBJ2-3; D remains ambiguous. The germline gives CDR1 MNHEY, CDR2 SMNVEV (reference sequence). The CDR3 is 14 residues long. Deletions cut 7 bases from V and 2 bases from J, with 13 bases between. The CDR3 region is CASNDRVTTDTQYF. The DNA of the CDR3 is TGTGCCAGCAATGACCGGGTGACCACAGATACGCAGTATTTT.

CDR3 region: CASSDLGLLGRAFF. The CDR3 DNA reads as TGTGCCAGCAGTGATCTTGGACTACTTGGTCGAGCTTTCTTT. The V call is TRBV2, the J call TRBJ1-1; D not certain. Trimming cost V 3 bases and J 10 bases, with 18 bases left between them. This CDR3 comprises 14 residues. Germline assignment: CDR1 SNHLY and CDR2 FYNNEI.

The sample holds a few counts of this clone. This chain uses TRBV7-2 with TRBJ2-5, with 9 nucleotides matching TRBD1. Germline V CDR1 and CDR2: SGHTA, FQGNSA. The V gene end was trimmed by 5 bases and the J gene end by 2 bases; junction bases not matched to a gene: 3. The CDR3 is made up of 14 amino acids. In DNA, the CDR3 is TGTGCCAGCAGCCCCGACAGGGGGCAAGAGACCCAGTACTTC. Its protein is CASSPDRGQETQYF. Supplemented by reference TRBV7-2 and TRBJ2-5, the full variable domain reads GAGVSQSPSNKVTEKGKDVELRCDPISGHTALYWYRQSLGQGLEFLIYFQGNSAPDKSGLPSDRFSAERTGGSVSTLTIQRTQQEDSAVYLCASSPDRGQETQYFGPGTRLLVL.

About this clone: This CDR3 is also generated by other DNA sequences in the sample. The rearrangement joins TRBV4-2 to TRBJ1-5; D unresolved. V was trimmed by 0 bases and J by 4 bases, leaving 1 base between them. The CDR3 is 12 residues long. Germline values: CDR1 LGHNA, CDR2 YNFKEQ. The CDR3 here is CASSQDNQPQHF. The CDR3 nucleotides are TGTGCCAGCAGCCAAGATAATCAGCCCCAGCATTTT.

The chain uses TRBV28 and TRBJ2-5; the D gene is possibly TRBD1 (5 bases). CDR3 size: 14 residues. The V gene's germline CDR1 is MDHEN and CDR2 SYDVKM. The germline V and J ends were trimmed by 4 bases and 1 base, with 10 bases remaining between them. The CDR3 region has the DNA TGTGCCAGCAGTTCCAGGACACTCCAAGAGACCCAGTACTTC. Translation: CASSSRTLQETQYF. Combining the CDR3 with reference TRBV28 and TRBJ2-5 gives the whole variable domain DVKVTQSSRYLVKRTGEKVFLECVQDMDHENMFWYRQDPGLGLRLIYFSYDVKMKEKGDIPEGYSVSREKKERFSLILESASTNQTSMYLCASSSRTLQETQYFGPGTRLLVL.

The chain uses TRBV7-9 and TRBJ2-2; D remains ambiguous. Germline CDR1 SEHNR, CDR2 FQNEAQ (reference sequence). Trimming took off 3 bases at V and 3 bases at J, with 5 bases between the two ends. The CDR3 runs to 13 residues. The CDR3 DNA sequence: TGTGCCAGCAGCTTGAAAGACACCGGGGAGCTGTTTTTT. Translating it yields CASSLKDTGELFF. The entire variable domain, with the rest obtained from reference TRBV7-9 and TRBJ2-2, is as follows: DTGVSQNPRHKITKRGQNVTFRCDPISEHNRLYWYRQTLGQGPEFLTYFQNEAQLEKSRLLSDRFSAERPKGSFSTLEIQRTEQGDSAMYLCASSLKDTGELFFGEGSRLTVL.

The V and J genes are TRBV6-4 and TRBJ1-5, with unresolved D. The CDR3 totals 15 residues. Germline V gives CDR1 MRHNA, CDR2 SNTAGT. V was shortened by 9 bases and J by 1 base, with 16 bases between the two germline ends. Written as DNA, the CDR3 is TGTGCCAGATCCGCACGGGAAACGAGCAATCAGCCCCAGCATTTT. As protein: CARSARETSNQPQHF.

V and J are TRBV6-5 and TRBJ2-3; TRBD2 matches at 12 bases. J gave up 9 bases and V 2 bases, and 9 bases lay outside the gene matches. The CDR3 is 16 amino acids. CDR1 is MNHEY and CDR2 is SVGAGI in the germline V gene. CDR3 nucleotides: TGTGCCAGCAGTTACGCGGCTAGCGGGAGGGTCCGGACGCAGTATTTT. Translating it yields CASSYAASGRVRTQYF.

The chain carries TRBV4-1 and TRBJ1-2; the D is unclear. CDR1 and CDR2 from the germline V gene are MGHRA and YSYEKL. V was clipped by 2 bases and J by 4 bases, with 8 bases between them. The CDR3 length is 13 residues. CDR3 sequence (DNA): TGCGCCAGCAGCCAACCAACAGTCTATGGCTACACCTTC. This codes for CASSQPTVYGYTF.